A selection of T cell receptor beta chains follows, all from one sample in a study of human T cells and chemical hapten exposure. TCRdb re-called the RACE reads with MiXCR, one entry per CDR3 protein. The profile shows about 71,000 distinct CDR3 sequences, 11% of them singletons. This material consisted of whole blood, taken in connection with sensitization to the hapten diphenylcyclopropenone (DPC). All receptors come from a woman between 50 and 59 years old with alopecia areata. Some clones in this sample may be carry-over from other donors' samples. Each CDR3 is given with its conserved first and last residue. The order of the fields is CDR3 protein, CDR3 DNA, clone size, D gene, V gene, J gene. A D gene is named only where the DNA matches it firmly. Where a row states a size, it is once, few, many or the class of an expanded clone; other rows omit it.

CDR3 protein: CSVEDGLANEQFF
CDR3 DNA: TGCAGCGTTGAAGATGGACTAGCCAATGAGCAGTTCTTC
clone size: few
D gene: TRBD2
V gene: TRBV29-1
J gene: TRBJ2-1

CDR3 protein: CASRGTGGTEAFF
CDR3 DNA: TGTGCCAGCCGGGGGACAGGGGGCACTGAAGCTTTCTTT
clone size: few
D gene: TRBD1
V gene: TRBV18
J gene: TRBJ1-1

CDR3 protein: CASSTDSPGGTQYF
CDR3 DNA: TGTGCCAGCAGCACGGACAGTCCCGGAGGGACCCAGTACTTC
clone size: NA
D gene: NA
V gene: TRBV28
J gene: TRBJ2-5

CDR3 protein: CSARDPWTSGRKTQYF
CDR3 DNA: TGCAGTGCTAGAGACCCCTGGACTAGCGGGAGAAAGACCCAGTACTTC
clone size: many
D gene: TRBD2
V gene: TRBV20-1
J gene: TRBJ2-5

CDR3 protein: CASSLTGSTSTDTQYF
CDR3 DNA: TGCGCCAGCAGCCTGACTGGATCCACTAGCACAGATACGCAGTATTTT
clone size: NA
D gene: NA
V gene: TRBV5-1
J gene: TRBJ2-3

CDR3 protein: CATSDFVVPGELFF
CDR3 DNA: TGTGCCACCAGTGATTTCGTCGTTCCCGGGGAGCTGTTTTTT
clone size: few
D gene: NA
V gene: TRBV24-1
J gene: TRBJ2-2

CDR3 protein: CASSYRRGESSYNSPLHF
CDR3 DNA: TGTGCCAGCAGTTATCGGAGGGGAGAGAGCTCCTATAATTCACCCCTCCACTTT
clone size: many
D gene: NA
V gene: TRBV6-6
J gene: TRBJ1-6

CDR3 protein: CASSRFTESSAEQYF
CDR3 DNA: TGTGCCAGCAGCCGCTTTACAGAGTCTTCCGCCGAGCAGTACTTC
clone size: many
D gene: NA
V gene: TRBV11-2
J gene: TRBJ2-7

CDR3 protein: CASSTLYYGYTF
CDR3 DNA: TGTGCCAGCAGTACCCTATACTATGGCTACACCTTC
clone size: many
D gene: NA
V gene: TRBV2
J gene: TRBJ1-2

CDR3 protein: CSAVDRTGNTIYF
CDR3 DNA: TGCAGCGCCGTAGACAGGACGGGAAACACCATATATTTT
clone size: NA
D gene: NA
V gene: TRBV29-1
J gene: TRBJ1-3

CDR3 protein: CARCWGDTGELFF
CDR3 DNA: TGTGCCAGATGTTGGGGCGACACCGGGGAGCTGTTTTTT
clone size: few
D gene: NA
V gene: TRBV6-4
J gene: TRBJ2-2

CDR3 protein: CAISQGYEQYF
CDR3 DNA: TGTGCCATCAGTCAGGGTTACGAGCAGTACTTC
clone size: many
D gene: NA
V gene: TRBV10-3
J gene: TRBJ2-7

CDR3 protein: CASSPQREQGAEAFF
CDR3 DNA: TGTGCCAGCTCGCCTCAACGGGAGCAGGGCGCTGAAGCTTTCTTT
clone size: few
D gene: NA
V gene: TRBV18
J gene: TRBJ1-1

CDR3 protein: CSGGQGNTIYF
CDR3 DNA: TGCAGCGGGGGACAGGGAAACACCATATATTTT
clone size: NA
D gene: TRBD1
V gene: TRBV29-1
J gene: TRBJ1-3

CDR3 protein: CASSSDRGNEQYF
CDR3 DNA: TGTGCCAGCAGCTCCGACAGGGGTAACGAGCAGTACTTC
clone size: many
D gene: TRBD1
V gene: TRBV11-2
J gene: TRBJ2-7

CDR3 protein: CAISESLGGLSPLHF
CDR3 DNA: TGTGCCATCAGTGAGTCCCTCGGGGGGCTCTCACCCCTCCACTTT
clone size: few
D gene: NA
V gene: TRBV10-3
J gene: TRBJ1-6

CDR3 protein: CASSFSSETQYF
CDR3 DNA: TGTGCCAGCAGTTTTTCTAGCGAGACCCAGTACTTC
clone size: NA
D gene: NA
V gene: TRBV28
J gene: TRBJ2-5

CDR3 protein: CASSLGGQGLYEQYF
CDR3 DNA: TGTGCCAGCAGTTTGGGGGGACAGGGCCTGTACGAGCAGTACTTC
clone size: many
D gene: TRBD1
V gene: TRBV28
J gene: TRBJ2-7

CDR3 protein: CSARGAGRMHF
CDR3 DNA: TGCAGTGCTAGAGGGGCGGGGCGTATGCACTTT
clone size: NA
D gene: NA
V gene: TRBV20-1
J gene: TRBJ1-6

CDR3 protein: CASSYSRMGNQPQHF
CDR3 DNA: TGTGCCAGCAGTTACTCGCGTATGGGCAATCAGCCCCAGCATTTT
clone size: NA
D gene: NA
V gene: TRBV6-2/TRBV6-3
J gene: TRBJ1-5

CDR3 protein: CASSQGTGGMSEQYF
CDR3 DNA: TGTGCCAGCAGCCAAGGGACAGGGGGCATGAGCGAGCAGTACTTC
clone size: many
D gene: TRBD1
V gene: TRBV3-1
J gene: TRBJ2-7

CDR3 protein: CASSYDQGLEAFF
CDR3 DNA: TGTGCCAGCAGTTACGATCAGGGGCTGGAAGCTTTCTTT
clone size: few
D gene: NA
V gene: TRBV6-5
J gene: TRBJ1-1

CDR3 protein: CASSISGTSGYTF
CDR3 DNA: TGTGCCAGTAGTATTAGTGGGACATCTGGCTACACCTTC
clone size: few
D gene: NA
V gene: TRBV19
J gene: TRBJ1-2

CDR3 protein: CASSFGDGGSQYF
CDR3 DNA: TGTGCCAGCAGTTTTGGTGACGGGGGAAGCCAGTACTTC
clone size: many
D gene: NA
V gene: TRBV12-3/TRBV12-4
J gene: TRBJ2-5

CDR3 protein: CSANLPSQETQYF
CDR3 DNA: TGCAGTGCTAACTTACCCTCCCAAGAGACCCAGTACTTC
clone size: few
D gene: NA
V gene: TRBV20-1
J gene: TRBJ2-5

CDR3 protein: CSASFRQGNSPLHF
CDR3 DNA: TGCAGTGCTAGTTTTCGACAGGGTAATTCACCCCTCCACTTT
clone size: few
D gene: TRBD1
V gene: TRBV20-1
J gene: TRBJ1-6

CDR3 protein: CASSTPVQETQYF
CDR3 DNA: TGTGCCAGCAGCACCCCTGTCCAAGAGACCCAGTACTTC
clone size: NA
D gene: NA
V gene: TRBV28
J gene: TRBJ2-5

CDR3 protein: CASRVAGGSQETQYF
CDR3 DNA: TGTGCCAGTAGGGTAGCGGGAGGGAGCCAAGAGACCCAGTACTTC
clone size: many
D gene: TRBD2
V gene: TRBV19
J gene: TRBJ2-5

CDR3 protein: CASSLTGLVRGYTF
CDR3 DNA: TGTGCCAGCAGTTTAACAGGTCTTGTGCGTGGCTACACCTTC
clone size: many
D gene: NA
V gene: TRBV28
J gene: TRBJ1-2

CDR3 protein: CASSSFPRVRQPQHF
CDR3 DNA: TGCGCCAGCAGCTCATTCCCCAGGGTGAGACAGCCCCAGCATTTT
clone size: NA
D gene: NA
V gene: TRBV4-1
J gene: TRBJ1-5

CDR3 protein: CSVVRPGLKETQYF
CDR3 DNA: TGCAGCGTTGTACGCCCGGGTTTAAAAGAGACCCAGTACTTC
clone size: NA
D gene: NA
V gene: TRBV29-1
J gene: TRBJ2-5

CDR3 protein: CSVELPMTTGSYNEQFF
CDR3 DNA: TGCAGCGTTGAACTACCAATGACGACAGGTTCCTACAATGAGCAGTTCTTC
clone size: NA
D gene: NA
V gene: TRBV29-1
J gene: TRBJ2-1

CDR3 protein: CASSLGDRHYEAFF
CDR3 DNA: TGTGCCAGCAGTTTAGGGGACAGACATTATGAAGCTTTCTTT
clone size: many
D gene: TRBD1
V gene: TRBV12-3/TRBV12-4
J gene: TRBJ1-1

CDR3 protein: CASSIGGVQAGGQNEQFF
CDR3 DNA: TGTGCCAGTAGTATAGGTGGTGTGCAAGCGGGAGGGCAAAATGAGCAGTTCTTC
clone size: NA
D gene: TRBD2
V gene: TRBV19
J gene: TRBJ2-1

CDR3 protein: CASSKRTDSYEQYF
CDR3 DNA: TGTGCCAGCAGCAAACGGACAGACTCCTACGAGCAGTACTTC
clone size: NA
D gene: NA
V gene: TRBV7-2
J gene: TRBJ2-7

CDR3 protein: CASTRQGYSNQPQHF
CDR3 DNA: TGTGCCAGCACCCGCCAAGGGTATAGCAATCAGCCCCAGCATTTT
clone size: many
D gene: NA
V gene: TRBV12-3/TRBV12-4
J gene: TRBJ1-5

CDR3 protein: CASSPNAGTGRLTLYF
CDR3 DNA: TGTGCCAGCAGTCCCAACGCGGGGACAGGGCGACTGACTCTGTACTTC
clone size: many
D gene: TRBD1
V gene: TRBV28
J gene: TRBJ2-4

CDR3 protein: CASSLSESGSNEKLFF
CDR3 DNA: TGTGCCAGCAGCTTAAGTGAGTCCGGGTCCAATGAAAAACTGTTTTTT
clone size: few
D gene: NA
V gene: TRBV5-5
J gene: TRBJ1-4

CDR3 protein: CASTGQSVRETQYF
CDR3 DNA: TGTGCCAGCACCGGACAGAGTGTAAGAGAGACCCAGTACTTC
clone size: many
D gene: NA
V gene: TRBV2
J gene: TRBJ2-5

CDR3 protein: CASSLTSVKATDTQYF
CDR3 DNA: TGCGCCAGCAGCTTGACTAGCGTGAAGGCTACAGATACGCAGTATTTT
clone size: few
D gene: TRBD2
V gene: TRBV5-1
J gene: TRBJ2-3

CDR3 protein: CASSSYYGSTDTQYF
CDR3 DNA: TGTGCCAGCAGTTCCTACTATGGTTCCACAGATACGCAGTATTTT
clone size: few
D gene: NA
V gene: TRBV11-2
J gene: TRBJ2-3

CDR3 protein: CAISESTGRLRGNEQFF
CDR3 DNA: TGTGCCATCAGTGAGTCGACGGGGCGGTTGAGGGGAAATGAGCAGTTCTTC
clone size: NA
D gene: NA
V gene: TRBV10-3
J gene: TRBJ2-1

CDR3 protein: CASSPDRISYEQYF
CDR3 DNA: TGCGCCAGCAGCCCCGACAGGATTTCCTACGAGCAGTACTTC
clone size: few
D gene: NA
V gene: TRBV10-1
J gene: TRBJ2-7

CDR3 protein: CSASRPQGNEQFF
CDR3 DNA: TGCAGTGCTAGTCGACCCCAGGGCAATGAGCAGTTCTTC
clone size: many
D gene: NA
V gene: TRBV20-1
J gene: TRBJ2-1

CDR3 protein: CASSLAMNTEAFF
CDR3 DNA: TGTGCCAGCAGCTTAGCCATGAACACTGAAGCTTTCTTT
clone size: NA
D gene: NA
V gene: TRBV11-2
J gene: TRBJ1-1

CDR3 protein: CASSRKGESGELFF
CDR3 DNA: TGTGCCAGCAGCCGGAAGGGGGAGTCCGGGGAGCTGTTTTTT
clone size: NA
D gene: NA
V gene: TRBV5-6
J gene: TRBJ2-2

CDR3 protein: CASSETAHSYNEQFF
CDR3 DNA: TGCGCCAGCAGTGAGACAGCTCACTCCTACAATGAGCAGTTCTTC
clone size: many
D gene: NA
V gene: TRBV10-1
J gene: TRBJ2-1

CDR3 protein: CASRSPAGGLHAGANVLTF
CDR3 DNA: TGTGCCAGCAGGTCCCCCGCAGGGGGCCTTCATGCTGGGGCCAACGTCCTGACTTTC
clone size: NA
D gene: TRBD1
V gene: TRBV6-6
J gene: TRBJ2-6

CDR3 protein: CASSLKGVSSTDTQYF
CDR3 DNA: TGTGCCAGCAGCTTAAAAGGGGTCAGCAGCACAGATACGCAGTATTTT
clone size: NA
D gene: NA
V gene: TRBV11-2
J gene: TRBJ2-3

CDR3 protein: CASRSPGLGTDTQYF
CDR3 DNA: TGTGCCAGCAGATCGCCGGGCCTCGGCACAGATACGCAGTATTTT
clone size: many
D gene: NA
V gene: TRBV7-2
J gene: TRBJ2-3

CDR3 protein: CASSRDGELNIQYF
CDR3 DNA: TGTGCCAGCAGCCGGGACGGGGAATTAAACATTCAGTACTTC
clone size: NA
D gene: NA
V gene: TRBV28
J gene: TRBJ2-4

CDR3 protein: CSAPRQGGVDEQYF
CDR3 DNA: TGCAGTGCGCCTCGACAGGGGGGAGTCGACGAGCAGTACTTC
clone size: NA
D gene: TRBD1
V gene: TRBV20-1
J gene: TRBJ2-7

CDR3 protein: CASSSTGTVSYEQYF
CDR3 DNA: TGTGCCAGCAGCTCGACCGGGACAGTCTCCTACGAGCAGTACTTC
clone size: many
D gene: TRBD1
V gene: TRBV7-2
J gene: TRBJ2-7

CDR3 protein: CASSQDIGATNEKLFF
CDR3 DNA: TGTGCCAGCAGCCAAGATATAGGGGCAACTAATGAAAAACTGTTTTTT
clone size: many
D gene: NA
V gene: TRBV14
J gene: TRBJ1-4

CDR3 protein: CASSLGVGLGRNEQFF
CDR3 DNA: TGTGCCAGCAGCTTAGGGGTCGGCCTGGGAAGGAATGAGCAGTTCTTC
clone size: many
D gene: NA
V gene: TRBV11-2
J gene: TRBJ2-1

CDR3 protein: CASSLGLLGLNEQFF
CDR3 DNA: TGTGCCAGCAGCTTAGGACTACTGGGGCTTAATGAGCAGTTCTTC
clone size: few
D gene: NA
V gene: TRBV11-2
J gene: TRBJ2-1

CDR3 protein: CASSPDGGPLYGYTF
CDR3 DNA: TGTGCCAGCAGCCCCGACGGAGGTCCTCTCTATGGCTACACCTTC
clone size: NA
D gene: NA
V gene: TRBV7-9
J gene: TRBJ1-2

CDR3 protein: CSVDRENTEAFF
CDR3 DNA: TGCAGCGTAGACAGGGAGAACACTGAAGCTTTCTTT
clone size: few
D gene: TRBD1
V gene: TRBV29-1
J gene: TRBJ1-1

CDR3 protein: CASSPKIRVKNEKLFF
CDR3 DNA: TGTGCCAGCAGCCCGAAGATAAGGGTCAAAAATGAAAAACTGTTTTTT
clone size: many
D gene: NA
V gene: TRBV7-2
J gene: TRBJ1-4